This TCR beta chain was captured by sequencing in a study of T cells in Graves' hyperthyroidism and ophthalmopathy. CDR3 length: 13 amino acids. The ends were cut back, 5 bases at V and 8 bases at J, with 15 bases in the middle. From germline, CDR1 is SGHVS and CDR2 FQNEAQ. TCR beta CDR3 regions were amplified from RNA transcripts. The TCR CDR3 first-round RT-PCR relied on the HTBI primer set. TCRdb re-called the multiplex PCR reads with MiXCR, one entry per CDR3 protein. The sample has 550,000 to 800,000 distinct CDR3 sequences; roughly a sixth are singletons. Worth noting for this clonotype: Its specificity is unknown.

Uncontrolled infection, other autoimmune disease, pregnancy or lactation excluded patients. General observations from the study: With a median lead of roughly 6.2 months before onset, the model predicted ophthalmopathy.

Sequences were obtained from blood. The receptor was isolated from a middle-aged man with Graves' hyperthyroidism. The chain is built from TRBV7-8 and TRBJ1-2; no definite D call. CDR3 in DNA: TGTGCCAGCAGCCCTCGAGCAGCGAAGGGCTACACCTTC. Its translation is CASSPRAAKGYTF.